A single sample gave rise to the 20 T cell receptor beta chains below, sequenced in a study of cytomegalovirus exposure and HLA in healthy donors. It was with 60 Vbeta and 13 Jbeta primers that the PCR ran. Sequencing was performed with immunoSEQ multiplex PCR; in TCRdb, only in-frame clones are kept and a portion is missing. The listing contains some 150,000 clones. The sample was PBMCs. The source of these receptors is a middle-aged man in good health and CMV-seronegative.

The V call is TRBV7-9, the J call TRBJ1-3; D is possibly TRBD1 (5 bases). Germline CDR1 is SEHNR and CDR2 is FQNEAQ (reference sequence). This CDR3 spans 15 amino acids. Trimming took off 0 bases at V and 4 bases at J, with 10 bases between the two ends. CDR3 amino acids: CASSLAAGDGNTIYF. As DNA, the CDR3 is TGTGCCAGCAGCTTAGCGGCGGGGGACGGAAACACCATATATTTT. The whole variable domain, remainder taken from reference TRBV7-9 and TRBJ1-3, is DTGVSQNPRHKITKRGQNVTFRCDPISEHNRLYWYRQTLGQGPEFLTYFQNEAQLEKSRLLSDRFSAERPKGSFSTLEIQRTEQGDSAMYLCASSLAAGDGNTIYFGEGSWLTVV.

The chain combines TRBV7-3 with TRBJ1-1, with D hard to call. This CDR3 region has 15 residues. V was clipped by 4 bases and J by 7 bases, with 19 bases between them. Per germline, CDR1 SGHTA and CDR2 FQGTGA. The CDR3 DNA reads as TGTGCCAGCAGCTCAATCGCCCCCGCCCCGGGTGAAGCTTTCTTT. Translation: CASSSIAPAPGEAFF.

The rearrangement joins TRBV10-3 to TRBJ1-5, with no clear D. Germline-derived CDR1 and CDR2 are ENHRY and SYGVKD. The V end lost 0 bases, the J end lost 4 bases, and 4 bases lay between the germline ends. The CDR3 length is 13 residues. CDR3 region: CAISESINQPQHF. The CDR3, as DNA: TGTGCCATCAGTGAGTCCATTAATCAGCCCCAGCATTTT.

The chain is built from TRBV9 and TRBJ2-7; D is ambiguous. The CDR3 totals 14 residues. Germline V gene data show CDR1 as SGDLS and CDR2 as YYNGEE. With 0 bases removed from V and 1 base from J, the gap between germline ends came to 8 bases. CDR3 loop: CASSVGSRSYEQYF. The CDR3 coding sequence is TGTGCCAGCAGCGTAGGTAGCCGTTCCTACGAGCAGTACTTC.

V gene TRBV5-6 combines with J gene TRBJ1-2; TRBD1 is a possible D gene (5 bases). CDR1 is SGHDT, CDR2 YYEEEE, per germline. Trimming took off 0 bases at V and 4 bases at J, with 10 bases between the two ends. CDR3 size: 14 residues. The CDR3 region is CASSLDQGFYGYTF. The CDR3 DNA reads TGTGCCAGCAGCTTGGATCAGGGATTCTATGGCTACACCTTC.

For the CDR3, the DNA is TGTGCCAGCAGTTACGGCGGCACAGAGACCCAGTACTTC. Its protein product is CASSYGGTETQYF. The J gene is TRBJ2-5, the V gene TRBV6-5; D call uncertain. This CDR3 is 13 amino acids long. Trimming cost V 2 bases and J 4 bases, with 8 bases left between them. In germline, CDR1 is MNHEY, CDR2 SVGAGI.

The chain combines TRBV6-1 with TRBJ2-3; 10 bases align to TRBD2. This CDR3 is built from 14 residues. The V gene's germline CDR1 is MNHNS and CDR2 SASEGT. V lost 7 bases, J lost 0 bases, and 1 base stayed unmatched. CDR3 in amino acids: CASKAGGSTDTQYF. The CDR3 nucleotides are TGTGCCAGCAAAGCGGGGGGGAGCACAGATACGCAGTATTTT.

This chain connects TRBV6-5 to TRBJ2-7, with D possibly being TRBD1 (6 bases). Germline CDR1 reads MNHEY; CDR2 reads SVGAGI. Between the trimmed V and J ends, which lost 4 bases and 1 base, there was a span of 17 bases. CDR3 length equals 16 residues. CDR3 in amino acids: CASSSRTGSTSYEQYF. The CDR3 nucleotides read TGTGCCAGCAGTTCTCGTACAGGGTCAACTTCCTACGAGCAGTACTTC.

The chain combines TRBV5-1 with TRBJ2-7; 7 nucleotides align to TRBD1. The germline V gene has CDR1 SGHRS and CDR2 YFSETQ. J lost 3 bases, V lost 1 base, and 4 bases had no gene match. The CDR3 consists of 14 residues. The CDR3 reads CASSLITGVYEQYF. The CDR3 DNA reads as TGCGCCAGCAGCTTGATAACAGGGGTCTACGAGCAGTACTTC.

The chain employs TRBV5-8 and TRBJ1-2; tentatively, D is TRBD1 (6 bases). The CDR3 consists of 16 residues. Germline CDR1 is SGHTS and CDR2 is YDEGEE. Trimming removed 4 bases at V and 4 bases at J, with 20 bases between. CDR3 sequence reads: CASSKPDRLNSYGYTF. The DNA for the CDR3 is TGTGCCAGCAGCAAACCGGACAGACTTAATAGCTATGGCTACACCTTC.

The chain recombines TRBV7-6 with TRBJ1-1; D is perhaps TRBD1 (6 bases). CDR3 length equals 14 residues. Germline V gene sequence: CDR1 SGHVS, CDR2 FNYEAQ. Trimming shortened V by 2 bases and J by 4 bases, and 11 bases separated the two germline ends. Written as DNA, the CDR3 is TGTGCCAGCAGCTTAAACAGGGAGTTCACTGAAGCTTTCTTT. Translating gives CASSLNREFTEAFF.

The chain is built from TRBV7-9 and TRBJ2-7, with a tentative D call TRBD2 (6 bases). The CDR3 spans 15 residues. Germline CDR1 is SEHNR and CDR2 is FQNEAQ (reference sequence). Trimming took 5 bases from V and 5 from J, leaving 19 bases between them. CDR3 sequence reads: CASSTSRDFSDEQYF. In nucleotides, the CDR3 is TGTGCCAGCAGCACCAGCCGGGACTTCAGTGACGAGCAGTACTTC.

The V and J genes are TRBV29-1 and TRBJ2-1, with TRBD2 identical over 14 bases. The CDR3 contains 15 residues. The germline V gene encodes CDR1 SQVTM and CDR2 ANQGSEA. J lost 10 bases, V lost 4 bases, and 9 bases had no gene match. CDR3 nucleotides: TGCAGCGTTGGCGGGACTAGCGGGGGCATGGAGGAGCAGTTCTTC. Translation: CSVGGTSGGMEEQFF.

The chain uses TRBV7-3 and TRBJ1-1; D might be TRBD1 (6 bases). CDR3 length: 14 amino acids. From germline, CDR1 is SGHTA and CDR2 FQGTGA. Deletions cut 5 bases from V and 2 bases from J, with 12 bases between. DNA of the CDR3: TGTGCCAGCAGCCTCCGGGGGGCCAACACTGAAGCTTTCTTT. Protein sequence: CASSLRGANTEAFF.

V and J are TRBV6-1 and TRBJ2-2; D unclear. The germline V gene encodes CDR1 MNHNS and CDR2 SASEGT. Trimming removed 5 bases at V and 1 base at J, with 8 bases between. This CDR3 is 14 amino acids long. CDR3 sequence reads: CASSRGLNTGELFF. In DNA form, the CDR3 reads TGTGCCAGCAGTAGAGGCCTGAACACCGGGGAGCTGTTTTTT.

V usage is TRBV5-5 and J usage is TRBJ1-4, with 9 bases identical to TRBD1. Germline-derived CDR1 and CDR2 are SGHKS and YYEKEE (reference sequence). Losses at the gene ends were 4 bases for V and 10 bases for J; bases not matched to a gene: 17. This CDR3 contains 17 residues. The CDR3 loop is CASSLTPYTGGEGKLFF. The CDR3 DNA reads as TGTGCCAGCAGCCTCACGCCTTACACAGGGGGCGAGGGAAAACTGTTTTTT.

The chain's CDR3 is CASRPGGSGGDTQYF. For the CDR3, the DNA is TGTGCCAGCAGACCTGGGGGTAGCGGGGGGGATACGCAGTATTTT. The J gene is TRBJ2-3, the V gene TRBV6-5, with 10 positions matching TRBD2. J lost 6 bases, V lost 6 bases, and 9 bases had no gene match. This CDR3 contains 15 residues. The germline V gene encodes CDR1 MNHEY and CDR2 SVGAGI.

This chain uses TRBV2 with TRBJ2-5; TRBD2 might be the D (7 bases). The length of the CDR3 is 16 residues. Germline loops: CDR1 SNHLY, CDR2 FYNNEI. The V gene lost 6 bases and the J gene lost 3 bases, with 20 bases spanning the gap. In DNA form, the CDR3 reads TGTGCCAGCAGCCCTTTGGGGGCGGGGGCTGAAGAGACCCAGTACTTC. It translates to CASSPLGAGAEETQYF.

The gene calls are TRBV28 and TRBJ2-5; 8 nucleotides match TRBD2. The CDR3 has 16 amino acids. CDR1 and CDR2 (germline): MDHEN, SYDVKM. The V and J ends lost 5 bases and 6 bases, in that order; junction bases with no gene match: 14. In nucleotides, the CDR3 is TGTGCCAGCAGTCCCCTCGGGACTAGGGTTGATAAGACCCAGTACTTC. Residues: CASSPLGTRVDKTQYF.

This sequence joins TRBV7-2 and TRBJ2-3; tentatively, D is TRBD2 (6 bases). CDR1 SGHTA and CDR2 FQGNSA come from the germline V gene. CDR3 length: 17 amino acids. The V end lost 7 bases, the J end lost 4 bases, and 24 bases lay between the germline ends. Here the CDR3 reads CASTYTIRGSPADTQYF. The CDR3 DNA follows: TGTGCCAGCACATATACTATTCGGGGGTCCCCTGCAGATACGCAGTATTTT.